The rows below give T cell receptor beta chains drawn from one sample of a study of shared clonotypes between healthy human individuals. TCRdb's copy holds only in-frame clones and misses some; the assay was immunoSEQ multiplex PCR. Counted here are roughly 1 million clones, roughly 70% occurring once; the ten biggest clones make up over 1.3%. The specimen sequenced was memory CD4+ T cells sorted from blood. These receptors were collected from a man aged 18 to 29 in good health. Each CDR3 is given with its conserved first and last residue. D genes are given only for firm matches. Rows may omit the clone size; those that give it use once, few, many or a size class.

clone_size: many
d_call: NA
j_call: TRBJ1-2
v_call: TRBV30
cdr3_nt: TGTGCCTGGAAACAGGGTGGGCTTAACTATGGCTACACCTTC
cdr3_aa: CAWKQGGLNYGYTF

clone_size: NA
d_call: TRBD1
j_call: TRBJ2-7
v_call: TRBV6-6
cdr3_nt: TGTGCCAGCAGTTATGGGACAGGAGAAGTCTACGAGCAGTACTTC
cdr3_aa: CASSYGTGEVYEQYF

clone_size: NA
d_call: NA
j_call: TRBJ1-1
v_call: TRBV23-1
cdr3_nt: TGCGCCAGCAGTCAATCTGTCGGCGGCCTGAACACTGAAGCTTTCTTT
cdr3_aa: CASSQSVGGLNTEAFF

clone_size: NA
d_call: TRBD1
j_call: TRBJ1-2
v_call: TRBV25-1
cdr3_nt: TGTGCCAGCAGACCGCAGGGGGAGACCTATGGCTACACCTTC
cdr3_aa: CASRPQGETYGYTF

clone_size: NA
d_call: TRBD2
j_call: TRBJ2-3
v_call: TRBV7-9
cdr3_nt: TGTGCCAGCAGCCTCGGACTAGCGGTGACAGATACGCAGTATTTT
cdr3_aa: CASSLGLAVTDTQYF

clone_size: few
d_call: NA
j_call: TRBJ2-3
v_call: TRBV6-6
cdr3_nt: TGTGCCAGCAGTTACGGGACAATCACAGATACGCAGTATTTT
cdr3_aa: CASSYGTITDTQYF

clone_size: NA
d_call: TRBD2
j_call: TRBJ2-3
v_call: TRBV5-1
cdr3_nt: TGCGCCAGCAGATTTGGCCTAGCGGGAGGTACAGATACGCAGTATTTT
cdr3_aa: CASRFGLAGGTDTQYF

clone_size: NA
d_call: NA
j_call: TRBJ2-3
v_call: TRBV4-3
cdr3_nt: TGCGCCAGCAGCCAAGAACCCCTGGGTGTCACAGATACGCAGTATTTT
cdr3_aa: CASSQEPLGVTDTQYF

clone_size: few
d_call: NA
j_call: TRBJ1-1
v_call: TRBV18
cdr3_nt: TGTGCCAGCTCACCACCGAACGTGGGCACTGAAGCTTTCTTT
cdr3_aa: CASSPPNVGTEAFF

clone_size: NA
d_call: NA
j_call: TRBJ1-2
v_call: TRBV5-1
cdr3_nt: TGCGCCAGCAGCCTTTTGACAGAAGGGTATGGCTACACCTTC
cdr3_aa: CASSLLTEGYGYTF

clone_size: NA
d_call: NA
j_call: TRBJ2-6
v_call: TRBV5-4
cdr3_nt: TGTGCCAGCAGCTTGGATCCCGCTGGGGCCAACGTCCTGACTTTC
cdr3_aa: CASSLDPAGANVLTF

clone_size: NA
d_call: NA
j_call: TRBJ1-3
v_call: TRBV29-1
cdr3_nt: TGCAGCGCCCGGGCCGGGGATGGAAACACCATATATTTT
cdr3_aa: CSARAGDGNTIYF

clone_size: NA
d_call: TRBD1
j_call: TRBJ1-2
v_call: TRBV27
cdr3_nt: TGTGCCAGCAGTCACACTCCGGGACAGGGGGCGCGAGGCTACACCTTC
cdr3_aa: CASSHTPGQGARGYTF

clone_size: NA
d_call: NA
j_call: TRBJ1-2
v_call: TRBV6-1
cdr3_nt: TGTGCCAGCAGAAAAGGAGAGGCGGAGGGCTACACCTTC
cdr3_aa: CASRKGEAEGYTF

clone_size: NA
d_call: NA
j_call: TRBJ1-4
v_call: TRBV7-9
cdr3_nt: TGTGCCAGCAGCGATGGACAGACAACTAATGAAAAACTGTTTTTT
cdr3_aa: CASSDGQTTNEKLFF

clone_size: NA
d_call: NA
j_call: TRBJ2-5
v_call: TRBV5-1
cdr3_nt: TGCGCCAGCAGCCACGGACAGTCTGAGACCCAGTACTTC
cdr3_aa: CASSHGQSETQYF

clone_size: NA
d_call: TRBD2
j_call: TRBJ2-7
v_call: TRBV10-3
cdr3_nt: TGTGCCATCAGTGAGTCCGGACTAGCGGGTACCTACGAGCAGTACTTC
cdr3_aa: CAISESGLAGTYEQYF

clone_size: NA
d_call: NA
j_call: TRBJ1-1
v_call: TRBV29-1
cdr3_nt: TGCAGCGTTGGCTTGGGGCATATGAACACTGAAGCTTTCTTT
cdr3_aa: CSVGLGHMNTEAFF

clone_size: NA
d_call: NA
j_call: TRBJ1-1
v_call: TRBV30
cdr3_nt: TGTGCCTGGATGGCTGGTTGGGGCACTGAAGCTTTCTTT
cdr3_aa: CAWMAGWGTEAFF

clone_size: NA
d_call: NA
j_call: TRBJ2-5
v_call: TRBV7-9
cdr3_nt: TGTGCCAGCAGCTTAGGAACACAGGGCCAAGAGACCCAGTACTTC
cdr3_aa: CASSLGTQGQETQYF

clone_size: NA
d_call: NA
j_call: TRBJ2-7
v_call: TRBV4-1
cdr3_nt: TGCGCCAGCAGCCAAGATTCCGACACAGGGCGCGAGCAGTACTTC
cdr3_aa: CASSQDSDTGREQYF

clone_size: NA
d_call: NA
j_call: TRBJ1-5
v_call: TRBV19
cdr3_nt: TGTGCCAGTAGTACCCAGGGCAATCAGCCCCAGCATTTT
cdr3_aa: CASSTQGNQPQHF

clone_size: NA
d_call: TRBD2
j_call: TRBJ2-1
v_call: TRBV6-5
cdr3_nt: TGTGCCAGCAGCCGCGCCACTAGCGGCTCTGAGCAGTTCTTC
cdr3_aa: CASSRATSGSEQFF

clone_size: NA
d_call: NA
j_call: TRBJ2-7
v_call: TRBV7-9
cdr3_nt: TGTGCCAGCAGCCTCTACCGGGACCACTCCTACGAGCAGTACTTC
cdr3_aa: CASSLYRDHSYEQYF

clone_size: NA
d_call: NA
j_call: TRBJ1-6
v_call: TRBV25-1
cdr3_nt: TGTGCCAGCAGGACAGTTCATAATTCACCCCTCCACTTT
cdr3_aa: CASRTVHNSPLHF

clone_size: NA
d_call: NA
j_call: TRBJ2-7
v_call: TRBV14
cdr3_nt: TGTGCCAGCAGCCAAGGAGGAAGGGGAATCGACGAGCAGTACTTC
cdr3_aa: CASSQGGRGIDEQYF

clone_size: NA
d_call: NA
j_call: TRBJ2-5
v_call: TRBV6-6
cdr3_nt: TGTGCCAGCAGTCTTGTGTTGGCTTTGGAGACCCAGTACTTC
cdr3_aa: CASSLVLALETQYF

clone_size: NA
d_call: NA
j_call: TRBJ1-6
v_call: TRBV7-8
cdr3_nt: TGTGCCAGCAGCTTTGGAGGGAGGAATAATTCACCCCTCCACTTT
cdr3_aa: CASSFGGRNNSPLHF

clone_size: NA
d_call: NA
j_call: TRBJ1-1
v_call: TRBV10-1
cdr3_nt: TGCGCCAGCAGACAGAGTCTGAACACTGAAGCTTTCTTT
cdr3_aa: CASRQSLNTEAFF

clone_size: NA
d_call: NA
j_call: TRBJ1-1
v_call: TRBV7-8
cdr3_nt: TGTGCCAGCAGCTTCCAGGGTGAAGCTTTCTTT
cdr3_aa: CASSFQGEAFF

clone_size: NA
d_call: NA
j_call: TRBJ1-1
v_call: TRBV6-5
cdr3_nt: TGTGCCAGCAGTTACAGTCGGCAGCTGAACACTGAAGCTTTCTTT
cdr3_aa: CASSYSRQLNTEAFF

clone_size: few
d_call: TRBD1
j_call: TRBJ1-6
v_call: TRBV6-5
cdr3_nt: TGTGCCAGCAGTTACGGGGGACAGGGCAATACCCCCCTCCACTTT
cdr3_aa: CASSYGGQGNTPLHF

clone_size: NA
d_call: TRBD2
j_call: TRBJ2-1
v_call: TRBV29-1
cdr3_nt: TGCAGCGTGACCGGGACTAGCGCTTACAATGAGCAGTTCTTC
cdr3_aa: CSVTGTSAYNEQFF

clone_size: NA
d_call: TRBD1
j_call: TRBJ1-3
v_call: TRBV19
cdr3_nt: TGTGCCAGTAGTTTCGGACAGGGGAATGGAAACACCATATATTTT
cdr3_aa: CASSFGQGNGNTIYF

clone_size: NA
d_call: TRBD1
j_call: TRBJ1-5
v_call: TRBV4-1
cdr3_nt: TGCGCCAGCAGCCAAAACGATTTCCTCGGACAGGGGGATCAGCCCCAGCATTTT
cdr3_aa: CASSQNDFLGQGDQPQHF

clone_size: NA
d_call: NA
j_call: TRBJ1-1
v_call: TRBV5-1
cdr3_nt: TGCGCCAGCAGCTTGGCCGGACCGAACACTGAAGCTTTCTTT
cdr3_aa: CASSLAGPNTEAFF

clone_size: NA
d_call: NA
j_call: TRBJ1-5
v_call: TRBV7-2
cdr3_nt: TGTGCCAGCAGCCCCGGCTCCAATCAGCCCCAGCATTTT
cdr3_aa: CASSPGSNQPQHF

clone_size: NA
d_call: TRBD2
j_call: TRBJ2-3
v_call: TRBV11-2
cdr3_nt: TGTGCCAGCAGCCCGACGACTAGCGGGGGGGCGGGTACGCAGTATTTT
cdr3_aa: CASSPTTSGGAGTQYF

clone_size: NA
d_call: NA
j_call: TRBJ2-3
v_call: TRBV6-1
cdr3_nt: TGTGCCAGCAGGAAAGAGGGTATCGGCACAGATACGCAGTATTTT
cdr3_aa: CASRKEGIGTDTQYF

clone_size: NA
d_call: TRBD1
j_call: TRBJ1-2
v_call: TRBV2
cdr3_nt: TGTGCCAGCAGCTACTCCGGGACAGCTTCTATTGGCTACACCTTC
cdr3_aa: CASSYSGTASIGYTF

clone_size: once
d_call: NA
j_call: TRBJ1-6
v_call: TRBV7-2
cdr3_nt: TGTGCCAGCAGCTTCGCCAAGAATTCACCCCTCCACTTT
cdr3_aa: CASSFAKNSPLHF

clone_size: once
d_call: NA
j_call: TRBJ2-7
v_call: TRBV11-2
cdr3_nt: TGTGCCAGCAGCTTAGATCAGGGTAGCGCCTACGAGCAGTACTTC
cdr3_aa: CASSLDQGSAYEQYF

clone_size: NA
d_call: TRBD1
j_call: TRBJ2-7
v_call: TRBV2
cdr3_nt: TGTGCCAGCAGGACCCAGGGGGCAGGTGAGCAGTACTTC
cdr3_aa: CASRTQGAGEQYF

clone_size: NA
d_call: TRBD2
j_call: TRBJ2-7
v_call: TRBV7-9
cdr3_nt: TGTGCCAGCAGCTTAGTGTTGGGTAGCGGGGCCCAAGGCGAGCAGTACTTC
cdr3_aa: CASSLVLGSGAQGEQYF

clone_size: NA
d_call: NA
j_call: TRBJ2-3
v_call: TRBV5-6
cdr3_nt: TGTGCCAGCAGGCGGGGTTCTGGATTGGGTGGTTTTCGTACAGATACGCAGTATTTT
cdr3_aa: CASRRGSGLGGFRTDTQYF

clone_size: few
d_call: NA
j_call: TRBJ1-1
v_call: TRBV18
cdr3_nt: TGTGCCAGCTCACCAAAGGGGACTGAAGCTTTCTTT
cdr3_aa: CASSPKGTEAFF

clone_size: NA
d_call: NA
j_call: TRBJ1-4
v_call: TRBV7-9
cdr3_nt: TGTGCCAGCGGAGAGGGATTAAGTGAAAAACTGTTTTTT
cdr3_aa: CASGEGLSEKLFF

clone_size: NA
d_call: NA
j_call: TRBJ2-7
v_call: TRBV5-1
cdr3_nt: TGCGCCAGCAGCTCGGAGGGGAATGGCTACGAGCAGTACTTC
cdr3_aa: CASSSEGNGYEQYF

clone_size: NA
d_call: NA
j_call: TRBJ2-2
v_call: TRBV18
cdr3_nt: TGTGCCAGCTCACCAGGGCCCACCGGGGAGCTGTTTTTT
cdr3_aa: CASSPGPTGELFF

clone_size: NA
d_call: TRBD1
j_call: TRBJ1-2
v_call: TRBV5-1
cdr3_nt: TGCGCCAGCACGACCTCCGGGACAGGGGGCGGCTACACCTTC
cdr3_aa: CASTTSGTGGGYTF

clone_size: NA
d_call: NA
j_call: TRBJ2-7
v_call: TRBV19
cdr3_nt: TGTGCCAGTAGTATGGCAGAGGACAAATACTACGAGCAGTACTTC
cdr3_aa: CASSMAEDKYYEQYF

clone_size: NA
d_call: TRBD1
j_call: TRBJ2-1
v_call: TRBV6-1
cdr3_nt: TGTGCCAGCACGGGACAGGGGTACAATGAGCAGTTCTTC
cdr3_aa: CASTGQGYNEQFF

clone_size: NA
d_call: TRBD1
j_call: TRBJ2-1
v_call: TRBV7-2
cdr3_nt: TGTGCCAGCAGCTTAAGAAGCAAGGGGGCCAATGAGCAGTTCTTC
cdr3_aa: CASSLRSKGANEQFF

clone_size: NA
d_call: NA
j_call: TRBJ2-7
v_call: TRBV19
cdr3_nt: TGTGCCAGTAGTTATGGGGGCAGCTCCTACTACGAGCAGTACTTC
cdr3_aa: CASSYGGSSYYEQYF

clone_size: NA
d_call: TRBD2
j_call: TRBJ2-2
v_call: TRBV11-2
cdr3_nt: TGTGCCAGCAGCTTAACAGCGGGGGCCGGGGAGCTGTTTTTT
cdr3_aa: CASSLTAGAGELFF